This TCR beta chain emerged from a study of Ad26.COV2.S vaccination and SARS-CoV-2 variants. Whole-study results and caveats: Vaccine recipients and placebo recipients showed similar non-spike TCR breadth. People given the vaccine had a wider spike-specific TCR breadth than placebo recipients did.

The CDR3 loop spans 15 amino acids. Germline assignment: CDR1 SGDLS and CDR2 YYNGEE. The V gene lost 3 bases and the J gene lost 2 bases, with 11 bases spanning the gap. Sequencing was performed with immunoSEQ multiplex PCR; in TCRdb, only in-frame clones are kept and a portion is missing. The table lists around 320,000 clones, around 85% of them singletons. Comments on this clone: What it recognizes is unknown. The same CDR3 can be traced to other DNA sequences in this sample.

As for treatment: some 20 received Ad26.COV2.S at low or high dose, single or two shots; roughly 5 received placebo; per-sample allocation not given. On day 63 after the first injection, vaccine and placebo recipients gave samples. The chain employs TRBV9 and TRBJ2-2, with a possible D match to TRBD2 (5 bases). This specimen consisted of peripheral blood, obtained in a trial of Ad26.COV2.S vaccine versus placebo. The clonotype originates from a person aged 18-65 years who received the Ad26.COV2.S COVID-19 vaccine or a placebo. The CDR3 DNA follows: TGTGCCAGCAGCGCGAGGGCCGTAAACACCGGGGAGCTGTTTTTT. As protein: CASSARAVNTGELFF.